The clone carrying this T cell receptor (beta chain) appeared a few times. No antigen is known for it. The data were obtained in a study of regulatory T cells in long-lasting Graves disease. Study at large: Less than 3 months of antithyroid drugs had been taken by newly diagnosed Graves' patients. The study, taken as a whole, reports: There were preferences for TRBV28, TRBJ1-2 and TRBJ2-5 in persistent disease. Between persistent patients, about 2,700 public clonotypes were shared, exceeding the 950 to 1,000 shared between new patients. Less diverse TCR repertoires were seen in persistent Graves' patients than in newly diagnosed ones.

The time point here: newly diagnosed GD, antithyroid drugs for less than 3 months. The TCR library was made from RNA that had been extracted from PBMCs in TRIzol. Germline V CDR1 and CDR2: MNHEY, SMNVEV (reference sequence). CDR3 length: 18 residues. Trimming took 6 bases from V and 3 from J, leaving 24 bases between them. The authors built TCR beta libraries using iRepertoire HTBI primers and Arm-PCR of CDR3 regions. TCRdb called the multiplex PCR reads again in MiXCR, with one record for every CDR3 protein. Among around 250,000 distinct CDR3 sequences, 20% to 25% were seen once, and the ten largest hold roughly 14%.

This sequence was found in a female donor with Graves disease. The chain has TRBV27 and TRBJ1-5; D is possibly TRBD1 (6 bases). The specimen comprised peripheral blood mononuclear cells (PBMCs), sampled at new diagnosis, from a patient treated with antithyroid drugs. The DNA of the CDR3 is TGTGCCAGCAGACCCTCAAACCTCGGACAGCGCGACAATCAGCCCCAGCATTTT. It yields the protein CASRPSNLGQRDNQPQHF.